Listed here are 30 T cell receptor beta chains from one sample, sequenced in a study of shared clonotypes between healthy human individuals. Profiled with immunoSEQ multiplex PCR; TCRdb holds only in-frame clones, not every one. Of approximately 1.9 million clones listed, 85% to 95% are singletons. Naive CD8 cells were CD45RO-negative, positively selected for CCR7, excluding terminally differentiated effector memory CD45RA+ cells. Input material: naive CD8+ T cells from PBMCs. These TCRs come from a man between 18 and 29 years old in good health. Some clones in this sample may be carry-over from other donors' samples.

The chain combines TRBV4-1 with TRBJ2-1, with 8 nucleotides matching TRBD2. The CDR3 is 17 amino acids. V gave up 1 base and J gave up 7 bases; unmatched junction bases: 12. CDR1 MGHRA and CDR2 YSYEKL come from the germline V gene. CDR3 protein: CASSQVPGRALLNEQFF. CDR3 bases: TGCGCCAGCAGCCAAGTACCCGGGAGGGCCTTATTGAATGAGCAGTTCTTC.

The chain employs TRBV29-1 and TRBJ2-1; D remains ambiguous. The CDR3 spans 12 residues. Trimming left V 3 bases short and J 8 bases short, with 11 bases between. Germline V gene lookup returns CDR1 SQVTM and CDR2 ANQGSEA. The CDR3 bases are TGCAGCGTTGATCTCCCATTCCATGAGCAGTTCTTC. Encoded protein: CSVDLPFHEQFF.

The rearrangement links TRBV6-5 to TRBJ2-3; D call uncertain. The germline V gene has CDR1 MNHEY and CDR2 SVGAGI. V was shortened by 5 bases and J by 5 bases, with 8 bases between the two germline ends. The CDR3 spans 12 residues. This CDR3 reads CASSPSGDTQYF. For the CDR3, the DNA is TGTGCCAGCAGTCCGTCCGGAGATACGCAGTATTTT.

With regard to this clone: This CDR3 is also generated by other DNA sequences in the sample. The rearrangement links TRBV5-4 to TRBJ2-3; unclear D gene. CDR1 SGHNT and CDR2 YYREEE come from the germline V gene (reference sequence). This CDR3 is 13 amino acids long. Trimming pared 3 bases from V and 2 bases from J, leaving 7 bases between. The CDR3: CASSSEPTDTQYF. The CDR3 DNA reads TGTGCCAGCAGCTCCGAACCCACAGATACGCAGTATTTT.

This clone was seen a single time. The chain carries TRBV7-9 and TRBJ2-1, with TRBD2 matching 10 bases. In germline, CDR1 is SEHNR, CDR2 FQNEAQ (reference sequence). V was pared by 3 bases and J by 2 bases, with 7 bases of the junction left unmatched. CDR3 length equals 17 residues. The CDR3 reads CASSFSSGSLTYNEQFF. DNA of the CDR3: TGTGCCAGCAGCTTTTCTAGCGGGAGCCTCACCTACAATGAGCAGTTCTTC.

The chain recombines TRBV4-1 with TRBJ2-1; 12 bases are shared with TRBD2. In germline, CDR1 is MGHRA, CDR2 YSYEKL. The CDR3 covers 17 residues. The J segment lost 4 bases and the V segment lost 4 bases, leaving 8 bases of the junction unmatched. The CDR3 here is CASSLSLTSGSYNEQFF. The CDR3 nucleotides read TGCGCCAGCAGCCTCTCCCTGACTAGCGGGAGTTACAATGAGCAGTTCTTC.

This chain uses TRBV14 with TRBJ1-1; 10 bases align to TRBD1. Germline CDR1 and CDR2: SGHDN and FVKESK. The length of the CDR3 is 17 residues. Germline trimming cut 4 bases from V and 4 bases from J; bases unmatched to any gene: 12. As DNA, the CDR3 is TGTGCCAGCAGCCCCCGGGACAGGGGTATGTTTAGCACTGAAGCTTTCTTT. Its translation: CASSPRDRGMFSTEAFF. Full variable domain (missing parts from reference TRBV14 and TRBJ1-1): EAGVTQFPSHSVIEKGQTVTLRCDPISGHDNLYWYRRVMGKEIKFLLHFVKESKQDESGMPNNRFLAERTGGTYSTLKVQPAELEDSGVYFCASSPRDRGMFSTEAFFGQGTRLTVV.

This chain connects TRBV23-1 to TRBJ1-2, with a possible D match to TRBD1 (6 bases). TRBV23-1 is recorded as an ORF, its role being uncertain. The CDR3 length is 15 residues. V lost 9 bases and J 0 bases, leaving 17 bases between the germline ends. The chain's CDR3 is CARPWRDTANYGYTF. The CDR3 DNA reads as TGCGCCAGACCATGGCGGGACACCGCTAACTATGGCTACACCTTC.

A few counts support this clone. The rearrangement links TRBV21-1 to TRBJ2-1; the D call of TRBD2 is as the table states it, not checked on the DNA. TRBV21-1 is a pseudogene segment. The CDR3 contains 11 residues. CDR3 coding DNA: TGTGCCAGCAGCCTGTACAATGAGCAGTTCTTC. Protein: CASSLYNEQFF.

This clone was seen a few times. Other DNA variants within this sample encode the same CDR3. The chain combines TRBV28 with TRBJ1-1; D is unresolved. The V gene's germline CDR1 is MDHEN and CDR2 SYDVKM. V was clipped by 2 bases and J by 1 base, with 8 bases between them. The CDR3 is 14 residues long. DNA of the CDR3: TGTGCCAGCAGTTTAGGATTGGGGAACACTGAAGCTTTCTTT. It is translated as CASSLGLGNTEAFF.

The rearrangement links TRBV7-8 to TRBJ2-1; D is ambiguous. V lost 1 base and J 1 base, leaving 14 bases between the germline ends. The CDR3 covers 17 residues. Looked up from germline, CDR1 is SGHVS and CDR2 is FQNEAQ. CDR3 amino acids: CASSLVGWVQSYNEQFF. The CDR3 DNA sequence: TGTGCCAGCAGCTTAGTGGGATGGGTACAGTCCTACAATGAGCAGTTCTTC.

This chain links TRBV29-1 with TRBJ2-1, with 8 bases lining up with TRBD2. The germline V gene encodes CDR1 SQVTM and CDR2 ANQGSEA. V lost 6 bases to trimming and J lost 13 bases; unmatched junction nucleotides: 8. This CDR3 is built from 11 residues. The CDR3 bases are TGCAGCGTGGATAGCGGGGCGGGACAGTTCTTC. Amino acid sequence: CSVDSGAGQFF.

The CDR3 sequence: CASSWGETGDYEQYF. The CDR3 DNA follows: TGCGCCAGCAGCTGGGGTGAAACAGGAGATTACGAGCAGTACTTC. The rearrangement joins TRBV5-1 to TRBJ2-7, with D possibly TRBD1 on 5 matching bases. The germline V and J ends were trimmed by 3 bases and 4 bases, with 17 bases remaining between them. The CDR3 runs to 15 residues. Germline V gene sequence: CDR1 SGHRS, CDR2 YFSETQ.

This rearrangement joins TRBV28 to TRBJ1-3; no firm D call. CDR1 is MDHEN and CDR2 is SYDVKM in the germline V gene. V was cut by 3 bases and J by 3 bases, with 12 bases left in between. This CDR3 contains 15 residues. For the CDR3, the DNA is TGTGCCAGCAGTTTTCTCGGGGAGGGTGGAAACACCATATATTTT. It translates to CASSFLGEGGNTIYF.

V is TRBV6-1 and J is TRBJ2-5, with D unresolved. The tail of the sequence fits TRBJ2-7 better, so the J call may be wrong. CDR1 is MNHNS and CDR2 is SASEGT in the germline V gene. The CDR3 length is 15 residues. The CDR3 here is CASSEGVGRSYEQYF. DNA for the CDR3: TGTGCCAGCAGTGAAGGAGTAGGGCGCTCCTACGAGCAGTACTTC.

The genes are TRBV7-9 and TRBJ2-1; D is unclear. Trimming pared 2 bases from V and 6 bases from J, leaving 8 bases between. CDR1 and CDR2 from the germline V gene are SEHNR and FQNEAQ (reference sequence). The CDR3 is made up of 13 amino acids. Here the CDR3 reads CASSLRAPNEQFF. CDR3 DNA sequence: TGTGCCAGCAGCTTAAGGGCTCCCAATGAGCAGTTCTTC.

The rearrangement joins TRBV10-3 to TRBJ2-3; D possibly uses TRBD1 or TRBD2 (5 bases each). V lost 4 bases, J lost 0 bases, and 8 bases lay in between. There are 14 residues in the CDR3. Germline V gene data show CDR1 as ENHRY and CDR2 as SYGVKD. CDR3 in amino acids: CAISGDGSTDTQYF. The CDR3 DNA reads TGTGCCATCAGTGGGGACGGGAGCACAGATACGCAGTATTTT.

The chain couples TRBV2 to TRBJ2-3, with 14 positions matching TRBD2. This CDR3 region has 17 residues. Germline V gives CDR1 SNHLY, CDR2 FYNNEI. Trimming took 4 bases from V and 6 from J; bases not matched to a gene: 9. The CDR3, as DNA: TGTGCCAGCAGTGCCCCGACTAGCGGGAGGGCCAGGGATACGCAGTATTTT. Its translation: CASSAPTSGRARDTQYF.

The chain couples TRBV28 to TRBJ2-2; TRBD2 is a possible D gene (6 bases). This CDR3 is built from 14 residues. Germline assignment: CDR1 MDHEN and CDR2 SYDVKM. With 4 bases removed from V and 5 bases from J, the gap between germline ends came to 11 bases. CDR3 sequence (DNA): TGTGCCAGCAGTTCGGTTGCGGGGACCGGGGAGCTGTTTTTT. Protein: CASSSVAGTGELFF.

CDR3 amino acids: CASSLDAANTGELFF. CDR3 coding DNA: TGTGCCAGCAGCTTGGACGCAGCGAACACCGGGGAGCTGTTTTTT. The V and J genes are TRBV6-5 and TRBJ2-2, with unresolved D. From germline, CDR1 is MNHEY and CDR2 SVGAGI. Trimming removed 6 bases at V and 0 bases at J, with 11 bases between. This CDR3 region has 15 residues.

This chain connects TRBV27 to TRBJ2-1; D tentatively fits TRBD1 or TRBD2 (5 bases each). The CDR3 extends over 15 amino acids. From germline, CDR1 is MNHEY and CDR2 SMNVEV (reference sequence). V lost 4 bases to trimming and J lost 1 base, with 11 bases between them. The CDR3 protein is CASSSWDGSYNEQFF. Here the CDR3 DNA reads TGTGCCAGCAGTTCGTGGGACGGGTCCTACAATGAGCAGTTCTTC.

J is TRBJ1-2 and V is TRBV29-1; TRBD1 is a possible D gene (6 bases). Germline V gene data show CDR1 as SQVTM and CDR2 as ANQGSEA. The CDR3 loop spans 13 amino acids. With 6 bases removed from V and 8 bases from J, the gap between germline ends came to 19 bases. The CDR3 protein is CSVPGGGPDGYTF. The CDR3 DNA sequence: TGCAGCGTCCCCGGTGGGGGGCCGGACGGCTACACCTTC.

This clone was seen only a few times. The same CDR3 arises from other DNA sequences in this sample as well. The genes are TRBV27 and TRBJ1-1; the D is unclear. The V and J ends lost 5 bases and 0 bases respectively, with 7 bases between them. Per germline, CDR1 MNHEY and CDR2 SMNVEV (reference sequence). The CDR3 runs to 13 residues. DNA of the CDR3: TGTGCCAGCAGTCCGGCCATGAACACTGAAGCTTTCTTT. It codes for CASSPAMNTEAFF.

The chain couples TRBV6-5 to TRBJ1-1, with D possibly TRBD1 on 5 matching bases. Germline lookup yields CDR1 MNHEY and CDR2 SVGAGI. This CDR3 has 15 residues. Between the trimmed V and J ends, which lost 1 base and 6 bases, there was a span of 15 bases. CDR3 in DNA: TGTGCCAGCAGTTACTTTCAGGGTTTGATCCCTGAAGCTTTCTTT. It codes for CASSYFQGLIPEAFF.

The chain recombines TRBV19 with TRBJ2-1; D unresolved. The V and J ends lost 6 bases and 10 bases respectively, with 13 bases between them. This CDR3 is 12 amino acids long. CDR1 and CDR2 from the germline V gene are LNHDA and SQIVND (reference sequence). The CDR3 DNA reads TGTGCCAGTAGCCCTAGACTTTACGAGCAGTTCTTC. It codes for CASSPRLYEQFF.

The chain has TRBV27 and TRBJ2-7; TRBD1 agrees at 7 bases. Germline-derived CDR1 and CDR2 are MNHEY and SMNVEV (reference sequence). The trim removed 1 base at V and 6 bases at J, leaving 12 bases unmatched. This CDR3 is 16 amino acids long. The CDR3: CASSLFPQGVIGEQYF. As DNA, the CDR3 is TGTGCCAGCAGTTTATTCCCCCAGGGGGTAATAGGCGAGCAGTACTTC.

This clone came up once. V and J are TRBV5-1 and TRBJ1-6; D gene uncertain. CDR1 SGHRS and CDR2 YFSETQ come from the germline V gene. Trimming cost V 5 bases and J 2 bases, with 11 bases left between them. The CDR3 contains 15 residues. CDR3 residues: CASSPTQAYNSPLHF. The CDR3 DNA reads as TGCGCCAGCAGTCCTACCCAAGCCTATAATTCACCCCTCCACTTT.

This chain's CDR3 is CASSQGSGISYEQYF. CDR3 DNA: TGTGCCAGCAGCCAGGGGAGCGGGATTTCCTACGAGCAGTACTTC. This chain connects TRBV9 to TRBJ2-7; TRBD2 is a possible D gene (7 bases). The CDR3 length is 15 residues. V lost 4 bases, J lost 1 base, and 15 bases lay in between. Germline CDR1 SGDLS, CDR2 YYNGEE. Complete variable domain (other parts from reference TRBV9 and TRBJ2-7): DSGVTQTPKHLITATGQRVTLRCSPRSGDLSVYWYQQSLDQGLQFLIQYYNGEERAKGNILERFSAQQFPDLHSELNLSSLELGDSALYFCASSQGSGISYEQYFGPGTRLTVT.

This chain links TRBV27 with TRBJ2-2; 8 bases are shared with TRBD1. J was trimmed by 6 bases and V by 6 bases; bases with no gene match: 6. Germline assignment: CDR1 MNHEY and CDR2 SMNVEV (reference sequence). CDR3 length: 14 residues. CDR3 loop: CASSETGVAGELFF. DNA for the CDR3: TGTGCCAGCAGCGAGACAGGGGTGGCCGGGGAGCTGTTTTTT.

CDR3 protein: CASSSRFWGDTEAFF. CDR3 bases: TGTGCCAGCAGTTCGCGGTTTTGGGGAGACACTGAAGCTTTCTTT. The rearrangement joins TRBV27 to TRBJ1-1; D not resolved. Trimming cost V 4 bases and J 3 bases, with 15 bases left between them. The CDR3 contains 15 residues. In germline, CDR1 is MNHEY, CDR2 SMNVEV (reference sequence).